These 6 T cell receptor beta chains came from one sample sequenced in a study of T cells in Graves' hyperthyroidism and ophthalmopathy. Amplification yielded TCR beta CDR3 regions, with RNA transcripts as the source. First-round RT-PCR with HTBI primers amplified the TCR CDR3 region. TCRdb called the multiplex PCR reads again in MiXCR, with one record for every CDR3 protein. The sample lists approximately 740,000 distinct CDR3 sequences, 12% to 15% occurring once. The sample comprised blood. These TCRs come from a woman younger than 30 with Graves' hyperthyroidism.

This clonotype was observed a few times. V and J are TRBV20-1 and TRBJ2-5; 9 nucleotides line up with TRBD1. The length of the CDR3 is 15 residues. Germline CDR1 and CDR2: DFQATT and SNEGSKA (reference sequence). After removal of 0 bases from V and 4 bases from J, the junction contained 6 bases not matched to a gene. This CDR3 is CSARDPGQGGETQYF. The CDR3 DNA sequence: TGCAGTGCTAGAGACCCGGGACAGGGAGGAGAGACCCAGTACTTC.

This clonotype was recorded at least ten times. The rearrangement joins TRBV30 to TRBJ2-7; 7 positions match TRBD1. Germline lookup yields CDR1 GTSNPN and CDR2 SVGIG (reference sequence). V lost 3 bases and J lost 0; bases outside the gene matches: 5. The CDR3 has 14 amino acids. The CDR3 bases are TGTGCCTGGAGCACCGGGACAGACTCCTACGAGCAGTACTTC. Its translation: CAWSTGTDSYEQYF.

This clonotype was detected ten times or more. The CDR3 sequence: CSARDQRGAGPGELFF. CDR3 in DNA: TGCAGTGCTAGGGATCAGAGGGGGGCGGGACCCGGGGAGCTGTTTTTT. The genes are TRBV20-1 and TRBJ2-2, with D tentatively TRBD1 or TRBD2 (6 bases each). The length of the CDR3 is 16 residues. Per the germline V gene, CDR1 is DFQATT and CDR2 is SNEGSKA (reference sequence). Trimming took off 3 bases at V and 6 bases at J, with 20 bases between the two ends.

This clonotype was recorded many times. The chain has TRBV3-1 and TRBJ1-2, with D perhaps TRBD1 (5 bases). Trimming took off 0 bases at V and 7 bases at J, with 12 bases between the two ends. This CDR3 comprises 14 residues. Germline CDR1 LGHDT, CDR2 YNNKEL (reference sequence). In DNA, the CDR3 is TGTGCCAGCAGCCAAGAGGAAGGGGAGTGTGGCTACACCTTC. Protein sequence: CASSQEEGECGYTF.

The CDR3 DNA follows: TGCGCCAGCAGCTTGGTTTGCGCGGGAGGGCCCGGCGGGGAGCTGTTTTTT. It specifies CASSLVCAGGPGGELFF. The V call is TRBV5-1, the J call TRBJ2-2; TRBD2 aligns across 9 bases. The CDR3 is 17 residues long. The V and J ends lost 0 bases and 7 bases, in that order; junction bases with no gene match: 10. Germline V lookup: CDR1 SGHRS, CDR2 YFSETQ.

The chain links TRBV7-8 to TRBJ1-4; the D gene is possibly TRBD1 (6 bases). The CDR3 totals 14 residues. V lost 5 bases and J 8 bases, leaving 15 bases between the germline ends. Germline lookup yields CDR1 SGHVS and CDR2 FQNEAQ. The CDR3 reads CASSPWGLREKLFF. Here the CDR3 DNA reads TGTGCCAGCAGCCCATGGGGGCTGCGGGAAAAACTGTTTTTT.